This T cell receptor (beta chain) was identified during a study of blood T cell repertoires in COVID-19. This clone was seen once. J gave up 2 bases and V 0 bases, and 6 bases lay outside the gene matches. CDR3 length: 17 amino acids. The germline gives CDR1 SGHDN, CDR2 FVKESK. Sequencing used immunoSEQ multiplex PCR; TCRdb keeps in-frame clones, though not all of them. The data show almost 400,000 clones, approximately 87% seen once. The V call is TRBV14, the J call TRBJ2-3; 9 positions agree with TRBD2. The clonotype comes from a woman aged 25 to 39 with acute COVID-19. The specimen was PBMCs or T cells enriched from blood (not recorded which). DNA for the CDR3: TGTGCCAGCAGCCAAGATCTAGCGGGACTATACACAGATACGCAGTATTTT. Residues: CASSQDLAGLYTDTQYF.